One sample yielded the 14 T cell receptor beta chains listed below, sequenced in a study of HIV-infected patients and healthy controls. One entry per CDR3 protein, called by TCRdb with MiXCR from the 5' RACE reads. The data show about 64,000 distinct CDR3 sequences, 15% to 20% seen once. Sequenced material: CD4+ T cells from blood. The receptors here all came from a human donor in good health.

Many counts were recorded for this clonotype. The chain uses TRBV6-6 and TRBJ2-7; the D gene is possibly TRBD1 (5 bases). V was clipped by 5 bases and J by 2 bases, with 10 bases between them. The CDR3 loop spans 13 amino acids. CDR1 MNHNY and CDR2 SVGAGI come from the germline V gene (reference sequence). Here the CDR3 reads CASSTQVTYEQYF. In DNA, the CDR3 is TGTGCCAGCAGTACACAGGTTACCTACGAGCAGTACTTC.

The genes are TRBV6-6 and TRBJ1-2; TRBD1 matches at 11 bases. The CDR3 covers 15 residues. V lost 6 bases and J lost 4; bases outside the gene matches: 7. The germline V gene encodes CDR1 MNHNY and CDR2 SVGAGI (reference sequence). CDR3 amino acids: CASRPGTGGSYGYTF. CDR3 nucleotides: TGTGCCAGCAGGCCCGGGACAGGGGGTTCCTATGGCTACACCTTC.

The chain uses TRBV12-3 or TRBV12-4 and TRBJ1-5; tentatively, D is TRBD1 (6 bases). V was shortened by 6 bases and J by 1 base, with 13 bases between the two germline ends. The length of the CDR3 is 15 residues. In nucleotides, the CDR3 is TGTGCCAGCAGCGCACAGGGTATGAGCAATCAGCCCCAGCATTTT. Protein sequence: CASSAQGMSNQPQHF.

This clonotype was counted at least ten times. DNA of the CDR3: TGTGCCAGCAGTTTGGGGGACAGGGGGAGTGAGGGCTACACCTTC. Translating gives CASSLGDRGSEGYTF. V gene TRBV28 combines with J gene TRBJ1-2; 11 bases fit TRBD1. CDR1 MDHEN and CDR2 SYDVKM come from the germline V gene. V lost 3 bases and J lost 8; bases outside the gene matches: 8. The CDR3 has 15 residues.

The J gene is TRBJ2-1, the V gene TRBV6-2 or TRBV6-3; 10 positions agree with TRBD1. The CDR3 runs 16 residues. Germline V gene data show CDR1 as MNHEY and CDR2 as SVGEGT. V lost 8 bases, J lost 4 bases, and 11 bases stayed unmatched. The CDR3 DNA reads as TGTGCCAGCCAAACTCTCCGGGACAGGGGTTACAATGAGCAGTTCTTC. Amino acid sequence: CASQTLRDRGYNEQFF.

CDR3 sequence reads: CASSFSPASGRTDTQYF. The CDR3, as DNA: TGTGCCAGCAGCTTTTCCCCGGCTAGCGGGAGAACAGATACGCAGTATTTT. This chain joins TRBV5-6 and TRBJ2-3, with TRBD2 matching 10 bases. J gave up 3 bases and V 2 bases, and 9 bases lay outside the gene matches. Looked up from germline, CDR1 is SGHDT and CDR2 is YYEEEE. This CDR3 has 17 residues. Drawing the rest from reference TRBV5-6 and TRBJ2-3, the complete variable domain is DAGVTQSPTHLIKTRGQQVTLRCSPKSGHDTVSWYQQALGQGPQFIFQYYEEEERQRGNFPDRFSGHQFPNYSSELNVNALLLGDSALYLCASSFSPASGRTDTQYFGPGTRLTVL.

This clonotype was found many times. The J gene is TRBJ1-1, the V gene TRBV3-1, with D possibly being TRBD1 (6 bases). Germline V gives CDR1 LGHDT, CDR2 YNNKEL (reference sequence). Trimming cost V 1 base and J 11 bases, with 17 bases left between them. The CDR3 is 14 amino acids. The CDR3 is CASSQGESQGGAFF. CDR3 sequence (DNA): TGTGCCAGCAGCCAAGGGGAATCACAGGGCGGTGCTTTCTTT. The full variable domain, in which reference TRBV3-1 and TRBJ1-1 provide the parts outside the CDR3, is DTAVSQTPKYLVTQMGNDKSIKCEQNLGHDTMYWYKQDSKKFLKIMFSYNNKELIINETVPNRFSPKSPDKAHLNLHINSLELGDSAVYFCASSQGESQGGAFFGQGTRLTVV.

V and J are TRBV19 and TRBJ2-2; 7 bases are a match to TRBD2. Trimming took 6 bases from V and 1 from J; bases not matched to a gene: 2. The CDR3 is made up of 14 amino acids. Germline V gives CDR1 LNHDA, CDR2 SQIVND (reference sequence). DNA of the CDR3: TGTGCCAGTAGACAGCGGGGGAACACCGGGGAGCTGTTTTTT. This sequence encodes CASRQRGNTGELFF.

This chain uses TRBV7-9 with TRBJ1-1, with TRBD1 identical over 7 bases. Trimming removed 10 bases from V and 6 bases from J; junction bases left unmatched: 17. This CDR3 is built from 15 residues. Germline V gene data show CDR1 as SEHNR and CDR2 as FQNEAQ (reference sequence). The CDR3, as DNA: TGTGCCATCCAGACAGGGAGTGTTGTCGGTGCTGAAGCTTTCTTT. Amino acid sequence: CAIQTGSVVGAEAFF.

This chain uses TRBV20-1 with TRBJ2-7, with TRBD2 matching over 14 bases. CDR3 size: 13 residues. Germline CDR1 DFQATT, CDR2 SNEGSKA (reference sequence). V gave up 6 bases and J gave up 9 bases; unmatched junction bases: 7. This chain's CDR3 is CSAQPGTSGRQYF. In DNA form, the CDR3 reads TGCAGTGCCCAACCTGGGACTAGCGGGAGGCAGTACTTC.

The rearrangement links TRBV20-1 to TRBJ1-3, with a possible D match to TRBD1 (5 bases). CDR1 is DFQATT and CDR2 is SNEGSKA in the germline V gene (reference sequence). The V gene lost 3 bases and the J gene lost 8 bases, with 14 bases spanning the gap. CDR3 length: 13 amino acids. The CDR3 is CSASPPGRDTIYF. CDR3 coding DNA: TGCAGTGCTAGCCCCCCAGGGCGAGACACCATATATTTT.

V gene TRBV6-6 combines with J gene TRBJ2-5; D perhaps matches TRBD2 (5 bases). The CDR3 is 12 residues long. Trimming cost V 6 bases and J 5 bases, with 10 bases left between them. Germline CDR1 MNHNY, CDR2 SVGAGI (reference sequence). The CDR3 protein is CASSPRGETQYF. In nucleotides, the CDR3 is TGTGCCAGCAGCCCGCGCGGGGAGACCCAGTACTTC.

The J gene is TRBJ1-1, the V gene TRBV6-5; a weak D match, TRBD1 (6 bases). Germline V CDR1 and CDR2: MNHEY, SVGAGI. V lost 4 bases and J lost 3, with 9 bases in between. The CDR3 loop spans 13 amino acids. CDR3 region: CASSSQGYTEAFF. The DNA of the CDR3 is TGTGCCAGCAGTTCTCAGGGGTACACTGAAGCTTTCTTT.

In its sample, this clonotype was seen many times. This chain uses TRBV6-5 with TRBJ1-3; tentatively, D is TRBD1 (6 bases). The germline V and J ends were trimmed by 2 bases and 0 bases, with 17 bases remaining between them. There are 18 residues in the CDR3. Looked up from germline, CDR1 is MNHEY and CDR2 is SVGAGI. The CDR3 DNA is TGTGCCAGCAGTTACGCTCGCCCGGCGACAGGCTCTGGAAACACCATATATTTT. Its protein is CASSYARPATGSGNTIYF.